In its sample, the clone carrying this T cell receptor beta chain was seen a few times. The record originates from a study of early T cells in non-severe SARS-CoV-2 infection. Germline CDR1 SGHTA, CDR2 FQGNSA. The V end lost 1 base, the J end lost 2 bases, and 9 bases lay between the germline ends. The CDR3 loop spans 15 amino acids. Individual cDNA molecules received unique molecular identifiers during library preparation. In TCRdb, the 5' RACE reads were re-called with MiXCR into one record per CDR3 protein. The sample records around 40,000 distinct CDR3 sequences, approximately 10% being singletons.

The chain has TRBV7-2 and TRBJ1-3; D not certain. The sequence derives from an adult who was a healthcare worker with PCR-confirmed SARS-CoV-2 infection or an uninfected control (not recorded which). Source material: whole blood. CDR3 nucleotides: TGTGCCAGCAGCTTAGAGTACGGGGCTGGAAACACCATATATTTT. It codes for CASSLEYGAGNTIYF.